The next 17 T cell receptor beta chains were all read from a single sample in a study of shared clonotypes between healthy human individuals (dated by TCRdb to the early 2020s). To prepare the library, the immunoSEQ multiplex PCR assay was applied. TCRdb mirrors the immuneACCESS table, restricted to in-frame sequences. Some clones are absent from its copies; in checked studies, under half trace to an unresolved V gene, and the reason for the others is unknown. This sample has roughly 2 million clones in its table, and 85% to 95% of those were observed once. Jointly, the top ten make up 0.1% to 0.15% of the sample. The sequenced sample was naive CD4+ T cells sorted from blood. This specimen's cell subset or site label, per the study, means: CD45RA+ positively selected. Receptors originate from a man aged 18-30 years in good health.

The V gene is TRBV6-1, the J gene TRBJ1-2; no definite D call. The germline gives CDR1 MNHNS, CDR2 SASEGT. Trimming left V 2 bases short and J 7 bases short, with 11 bases between. This CDR3 has 13 amino acids. CDR3: CASSEPVKSGYTF. The DNA of the CDR3 is TGTGCCAGCAGTGAACCGGTTAAGAGTGGCTACACCTTC.

This clone was observed a single time. The V and J genes are TRBV5-1 and TRBJ2-7; the match to TRBD2 covers 8 bases. The J segment lost 2 bases and the V segment lost 4 bases, leaving 8 bases of the junction unmatched. The CDR3 consists of 15 residues. Germline lookup yields CDR1 SGHRS and CDR2 YFSETQ. This chain's CDR3 is CASSPSGGGPYEQYF. The CDR3, as DNA: TGCGCCAGCAGCCCAAGCGGGGGAGGGCCCTACGAGCAGTACTTC. Looking up the rest from reference TRBV5-1 and TRBJ2-7 gives the full variable domain: KAGVTQTPRYLIKTRGQQVTLSCSPISGHRSVSWYQQTPGQGLQFLFEYFSETQRNKGNFPGRFSGRQFSNSRSEMNVSTLELGDSALYLCASSPSGGGPYEQYFGPGTRLTVT.

This chain uses TRBV6-1 with TRBJ2-5, with D tentatively TRBD2 (6 bases). Germline V gene data show CDR1 as MNHNS and CDR2 as SASEGT. The CDR3 consists of 14 residues. V was pared by 7 bases and J by 4 bases, with 16 bases between. In nucleotides, the CDR3 is TGTGCCAGCACAGGAGGGGCGCTTGGAGAGACCCAGTACTTC. Amino acid sequence: CASTGGALGETQYF.

The chain is built from TRBV7-3 and TRBJ1-2, with D unresolved. Looked up from germline, CDR1 is SGHTA and CDR2 is FQGTGA. The CDR3 is made up of 14 amino acids. The V end was cut by 1 base, the J end by 0 bases, with 6 bases between. CDR3 residues: CASSLSPTNYGYTF. DNA for the CDR3: TGTGCCAGCAGCTTAAGCCCGACTAACTATGGCTACACCTTC. Combining the CDR3 with reference TRBV7-3 and TRBJ1-2 gives the whole variable domain GAGVSQTPSNKVTEKGKYVELRCDPISGHTALYWYRQSLGQGPEFLIYFQGTGAADDSGLPNDRFFAVRPEGSVSTLKIQRTERGDSAVYLCASSLSPTNYGYTFGSGTRLTVV.

This chain joins TRBV6-1 and TRBJ1-6; no reliable D call. This CDR3 has 15 residues. Germline lookup yields CDR1 MNHNS and CDR2 SASEGT. V lost 4 bases and J 7 bases, leaving 14 bases between the germline ends. This chain's CDR3 is CASSVSERANSPLHF. The CDR3 nucleotides read TGTGCCAGCAGTGTATCGGAGAGAGCGAATTCACCCCTCCACTTT.

The chain is built from TRBV6-1 and TRBJ2-7, with TRBD1 matching over 9 bases. The CDR3 covers 15 residues. J lost 5 bases, V lost 2 bases, and 7 bases had no gene match. Germline CDR1 MNHNS, CDR2 SASEGT. The CDR3 DNA is TGTGCCAGCAGTGAATGGGGACAGGGATGGGACGAGCAGTACTTC. This encodes CASSEWGQGWDEQYF.

Only one count was recorded for this clone. The sample carries other DNA sequences with the same CDR3. The rearrangement uses TRBV15 and TRBJ2-7, with 7 bases lining up with TRBD1. Trimming took 0 bases from V and 4 from J; bases not matched to a gene: 6. CDR1 LNHNV and CDR2 YYDKDF come from the germline V gene (reference sequence). The CDR3 covers 15 residues. For the CDR3, the DNA is TGTGCCACCAGCAGAGATAGACAGGGTACTTACGAGCAGTACTTC. It translates to CATSRDRQGTYEQYF.

This rearrangement joins TRBV7-2 to TRBJ2-1; D ambiguous. Germline V gives CDR1 SGHTA, CDR2 FQGNSA. With 3 bases removed from V and 6 bases from J, the gap between germline ends came to 12 bases. This CDR3 contains 14 residues. The CDR3 sequence is CASSLSASRNEQFF. DNA for the CDR3: TGTGCCAGCAGCTTGTCAGCATCCCGCAATGAGCAGTTCTTC.

The V call is TRBV9, the J call TRBJ2-7, with D perhaps TRBD1 (5 bases). V dropped 0 bases and J dropped 4 bases, with 14 bases sitting between them. Per the germline V gene, CDR1 is SGDLS and CDR2 is YYNGEE. The CDR3 sequence is 15 residues long. This CDR3 is CASSVGQGSWYEQYF. The CDR3 DNA sequence: TGTGCCAGCAGCGTAGGGCAGGGCTCTTGGTACGAGCAGTACTTC.

The chain carries TRBV5-6 and TRBJ1-4; no clear D. This CDR3 region has 14 residues. Looked up from germline, CDR1 is SGHDT and CDR2 is YYEEEE. Deletions cut 3 bases from V and 8 bases from J, with 14 bases between. The CDR3 is CASSSLGGEEKLFF. CDR3 DNA: TGTGCCAGCAGCTCATTGGGTGGGGAGGAAAAACTGTTTTTT.

The CDR3 is CAISDRGYHEQFF. The CDR3 DNA is TGTGCCATCAGTGATCGAGGGTATCATGAGCAGTTCTTC. This chain uses TRBV10-3 with TRBJ2-1; D may be TRBD2 (5 bases). The germline V gene has CDR1 ENHRY and CDR2 SYGVKD. Trimming stripped 3 bases from V and 8 bases from J, with 11 bases between. The CDR3 runs 13 residues.

The V call is TRBV11-2, the J call TRBJ1-2; D unresolved. V was cut by 1 base and J by 4 bases, with 13 bases left in between. Germline loops: CDR1 SGHAT, CDR2 FQNNGV. This CDR3 spans 15 amino acids. The CDR3 protein is CASSLARAVSYGYTF. Written as DNA, the CDR3 is TGTGCCAGCAGCTTAGCTCGGGCAGTAAGCTATGGCTACACCTTC.

This clone has only one observation. The chain is built from TRBV10-3 and TRBJ1-6, with TRBD1 matching 7 bases. V shed 2 bases, J shed 10 bases, and the junction held 5 bases outside the gene matches. Per germline, CDR1 ENHRY and CDR2 SYGVKD. The CDR3 has 14 residues. The CDR3 bases are TGTGCCATCAGTGAGGACAGGGTTGGGTCACCCCTCCACTTT. This encodes CAISEDRVGSPLHF.

The chain uses TRBV30 and TRBJ2-2, with D perhaps matching TRBD1 (6 bases). V lost 0 bases and J 7 bases, leaving 21 bases between the germline ends. CDR1 is GTSNPN, CDR2 SVGIG, per germline (reference sequence). This CDR3 region has 17 residues. This CDR3 reads CAWSVRIKTGYFGELFF. CDR3 DNA: TGTGCCTGGAGTGTACGGATAAAGACAGGATACTTCGGGGAGCTGTTTTTT.

This clone was detected only once. V gene TRBV5-1 combines with J gene TRBJ2-2, with D maybe TRBD2 (6 bases). Germline V CDR1 and CDR2: SGHRS, YFSETQ. There are 15 residues in the CDR3. V lost 2 bases and J lost 4, with 12 bases in between. The CDR3 reads CASSLGYGGTGELFF. The CDR3 nucleotides are TGCGCCAGCAGCTTAGGGTACGGGGGCACCGGGGAGCTGTTTTTT.

This clone was recorded only once. V is TRBV18 and J is TRBJ1-2; D uncertain. Germline loops: CDR1 KGHSH, CDR2 LQKENI. The ends were cut back, 2 bases at V and 8 bases at J, with 15 bases in the middle. The CDR3 totals 14 residues. The CDR3 DNA is TGTGCCAGCTCACCATCGGGCAGTATCAGCGGCTACACCTTC. Residues: CASSPSGSISGYTF.

J is TRBJ2-1 and V is TRBV14; D not resolved. The germline V gene has CDR1 SGHDN and CDR2 FVKESK. V lost 1 base, J lost 6 bases, and 7 bases lay in between. CDR3 size: 13 residues. This CDR3 reads CASSQGNSNEQFF. CDR3 DNA: TGTGCCAGCAGCCAAGGGAATAGCAATGAGCAGTTCTTC.